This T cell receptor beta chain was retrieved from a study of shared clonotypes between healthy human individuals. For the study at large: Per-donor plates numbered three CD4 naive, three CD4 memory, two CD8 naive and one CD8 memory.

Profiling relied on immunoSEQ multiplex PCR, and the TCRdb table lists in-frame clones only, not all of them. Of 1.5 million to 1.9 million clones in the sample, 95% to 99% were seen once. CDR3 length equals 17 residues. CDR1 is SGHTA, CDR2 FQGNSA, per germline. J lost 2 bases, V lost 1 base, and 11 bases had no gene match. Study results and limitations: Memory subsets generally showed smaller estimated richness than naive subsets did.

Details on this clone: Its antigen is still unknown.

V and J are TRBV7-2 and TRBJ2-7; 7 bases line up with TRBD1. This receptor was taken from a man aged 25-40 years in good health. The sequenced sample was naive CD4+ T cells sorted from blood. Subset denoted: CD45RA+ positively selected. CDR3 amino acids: CASSLGAPGTAPYEQYF. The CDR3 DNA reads TGTGCCAGCAGCTTAGGGGCGCCGGGGACAGCCCCCTACGAGCAGTACTTC.